This TCR beta chain originates from a study of blood T cell repertoires in COVID-19. About the study: Samples taken during acute and convalescent COVID-19 were collected in the United States, Italy and Spain. T cells, B-cell-depleted T cells, or PBMCs provided the cDNA or gDNA that served as material.

In the authors' methods: How many nucleated cells were present was estimated from reference gene primer amplification. TCRdb's copy holds only in-frame clones and misses some; the assay was immunoSEQ multiplex PCR. From that table come the V and J calls and clone size; the DNA was used to work out D and trimming. The sample records under 150,000 clones, around nine tenths being singletons. Germline V gene sequence: CDR1 MNHEY, CDR2 SMNVEV (reference sequence). Between the trimmed V and J ends, which lost 3 bases and 5 bases, there was a span of 16 bases. CDR3 size: 15 residues. The chain has TRBV27 and TRBJ2-5; D is perhaps TRBD1 (6 bases). The receptor was derived from a human donor in a cohort sampled during active COVID-19. The sample was peripheral blood. As DNA, the CDR3 is TGTGCCAGCAGTTTGCTGCAGGGGCGCCGGGAGACCCAGTACTTC. It specifies CASSLLQGRRETQYF.